A single T cell receptor (beta chain) is shown here with its context. This study enrolled people aged 18 to 89 from about two dozen US geographic areas. Categorization into cohorts depended on clinical history that participants reported. CDR1 is LNHNV, CDR2 YYDKDF, per germline (reference sequence). The CDR3 loop spans 16 amino acids. The V segment lost 3 bases and the J segment 5 bases; nucleotides outside the gene matches: 12. Study processing details: Reference gene primer amplification gave estimated nucleated cell counts. Method: immunoSEQ multiplex PCR; TCRdb's copy keeps in-frame clones and lacks some. V and J calls and clone size are as listed in that table; D and trimming were resolved from the DNA. The sample lists about 150,000 clones, 70% to 90% seen once, with less than 7% in the top ten. This entry belongs to a study of blood T cell repertoires in COVID-19. Looking at the study overall: PBMCs, B-cell-depleted T cells, or T cells were the source of the cDNA or gDNA that made up the material.

The sequence was obtained from a woman aged 40 to 50 who had recovered from COVID-19. The sequenced sample consisted of PBMCs or T cells enriched from blood (not recorded which). The gene calls are TRBV15 and TRBJ2-5, with 7 bases that match TRBD1. The CDR3 region is CATSSGSKGALETQYF. CDR3 sequence (DNA): TGTGCCACCAGCAGTGGTTCTAAGGGGGCGTTGGAGACCCAGTACTTC.